Listed below are T cell receptor beta chains from one sample, sequenced in a study of T cell changes during pregnancy in multiple sclerosis. The assay was immunoSEQ multiplex PCR, and TCRdb's table has in-frame clones only and misses some. Counted here are about 110,000 clones, 91% occurring once; the ten biggest clones make up 1.6%. Sequencing used peripheral blood, obtained before pregnancy. These receptors all come from a female donor with multiple sclerosis, enrolled in a pregnancy study. Each CDR3 is given with its conserved first and last residue. A D gene is named only where the DNA matches it firmly. Clone size is given for some rows only: seen once, a few or many times, or a class if the clone is expanded.

clone_size | j_call | v_call | d_call | cdr3_aa | cdr3_nt
. | TRBJ2-1 | TRBV7-2 | . | CASSISGSSYNEQFF | TGTGCCAGCAGCATTAGCGGAAGCTCCTACAATGAGCAGTTCTTC
. | TRBJ2-7 | TRBV5-6 | TRBD1 | CASSDRGRISSYEQYF | TGTGCCAGCAGTGACAGGGGGCGGATTAGCTCCTACGAGCAGTACTTC
. | TRBJ2-5 | TRBV30 | . | CAWSVGQGRGETQYF | TGTGCCTGGAGTGTTGGGCAGGGTAGGGGAGAGACCCAGTACTTC
. | TRBJ1-1 | TRBV7-3 | TRBD1 | CASSFTGGENTEAFF | TGTGCCAGCAGCTTCACAGGGGGAGAGAACACTGAAGCTTTCTTT
. | TRBJ2-1 | TRBV27 | . | CASSMYHGEQFF | TGTGCCAGCAGTATGTATCACGGTGAGCAGTTCTTC
. | TRBJ2-1 | TRBV6-1 | TRBD2 | CASSDLGRVLNDEQFF | TGTGCCAGCAGTGATCTCGGGAGGGTTCTAAACGATGAGCAGTTCTTC
. | TRBJ2-5 | TRBV19 | TRBD2 | CASRLAGAQETQYF | TGTGCCAGTAGACTAGCGGGGGCCCAAGAGACCCAGTACTTC
. | TRBJ2-7 | TRBV5-1 | TRBD2 | CASSSRHLLAGYSYEQYF | TGCGCCAGCAGCTCCCGCCATTTACTAGCGGGATATTCCTACGAGCAGTACTTC
. | TRBJ2-1 | TRBV6-5 | . | CASSYSQGIGNEQFF | TGTGCCAGCAGTTACTCGCAGGGGATCGGGAATGAGCAGTTCTTC
. | TRBJ2-7 | TRBV29-1 | . | CSVATTGIEQYF | TGCAGCGTCGCAACCACAGGGATCGAGCAGTACTTC
. | TRBJ1-2 | TRBV29-1 | . | CSVANLWSYGYTF | TGCAGCGTTGCTAATCTGTGGAGCTATGGCTACACCTTC
. | TRBJ1-1 | TRBV7-9 | . | CASSPNREAFF | TGTGCCAGCAGCCCCAACAGGGAAGCTTTCTTT
. | TRBJ2-1 | TRBV7-9 | TRBD2 | CASSPSGGPRDEQFF | TGTGCCAGCAGCCCGAGCGGGGGCCCCCGGGATGAGCAGTTCTTC
. | TRBJ2-3 | TRBV11-3 | . | CASSLVTGFGTDTQYF | TGTGCCAGCAGCTTGGTTACAGGGTTCGGGACAGATACGCAGTATTTT
. | TRBJ1-2 | TRBV28 | . | CASSRGDITNYGYTF | TGTGCCAGCAGTCGTGGAGATATCACGAACTATGGCTACACCTTC
. | TRBJ1-1 | TRBV28 | . | CASSLFLTELNTEAFF | TGTGCCAGCAGTTTATTCCTGACAGAATTGAACACTGAAGCTTTCTTT
. | TRBJ2-7 | TRBV28 | TRBD1 | CASSGPGTGGYEQYF | TGTGCCAGCAGCGGCCCCGGGACAGGGGGCTACGAGCAGTACTTC
. | TRBJ2-7 | TRBV6-5 | TRBD2 | CASSYSGTSGNEQYF | TGTGCCAGCAGTTACTCCGGGACTAGCGGGAACGAGCAGTACTTC
. | TRBJ1-5 | TRBV6-1 | . | CASRETVNQPQHF | TGTGCCAGCAGGGAGACAGTGAATCAGCCCCAGCATTTT
. | TRBJ2-5 | TRBV5-1 | . | CASSSVTEYQETQYF | TGCGCCAGCAGCTCCGTAACAGAGTACCAAGAGACCCAGTACTTC
. | TRBJ2-7 | TRBV7-6 | TRBD2 | CASSLEGLAGSSEQYF | TGTGCCAGCAGCTTAGAGGGGCTAGCGGGAAGCTCCGAGCAGTACTTC
. | TRBJ2-3 | TRBV18 | . | CASSPASREESDTQYF | TGTGCCAGCTCACCCGCTTCGAGGGAGGAATCAGATACGCAGTATTTT
. | TRBJ2-7 | TRBV18 | TRBD1 | CASSLNRGFFYEQYF | TGTGCCAGCTCCCTCAACAGGGGGTTCTTCTACGAGCAGTACTTC
. | TRBJ1-2 | TRBV9 | . | CASSVGVGESYGYTF | TGTGCCAGCAGCGTAGGCGTGGGCGAATCATATGGCTACACCTTC
. | TRBJ2-1 | TRBV7-8 | TRBD2 | CASILLAGVYNEQFF | TGTGCCAGCATCTTACTAGCGGGAGTCTACAATGAGCAGTTCTTC
. | TRBJ1-5 | TRBV7-2 | TRBD1 | CASRRDRNQPQHF | TGTGCCAGCAGAAGGGACAGGAATCAGCCCCAGCATTTT
. | TRBJ1-6 | TRBV2 | TRBD1 | CASRGQETSPLHF | TGTGCCAGCAGGGGACAGGAAACATCACCCCTCCACTTT
. | TRBJ2-1 | TRBV6-5 | TRBD2 | CASSYSGGGVYNEQFF | TGTGCCAGCAGTTACTCAGGCGGGGGTGTCTACAATGAGCAGTTCTTC
. | TRBJ1-1 | TRBV7-9 | . | CASSLLTGRDTEAFF | TGTGCCAGCAGCTTATTAACAGGGAGGGACACTGAAGCTTTCTTT
once | TRBJ2-3 | TRBV5-4 | TRBD2 | CASSMGLANTDTQYF | TGTGCCAGCAGCATGGGACTAGCGAACACAGATACGCAGTATTTT
. | TRBJ2-7 | TRBV2 | TRBD1 | CASRDRGSLSEQYF | TGTGCCAGCAGGGACAGGGGTTCCCTTTCCGAGCAGTACTTC
. | TRBJ1-2 | TRBV11-3 | . | CASSRMGHRGYTF | TGTGCCAGCAGCCGAATGGGGCATCGCGGCTACACCTTC
. | TRBJ2-1 | TRBV29-1 | . | CSAALLDWSYNEQFF | TGCAGCGCCGCCCTCCTGGACTGGTCCTACAATGAGCAGTTCTTC
. | TRBJ2-3 | TRBV5-1 | TRBD2 | CASTNSSGGSNTQYF | TGCGCCAGCACCAACTCTAGCGGGGGGTCAAATACGCAGTATTTT
. | TRBJ2-2 | TRBV4-3 | . | CASSPRDFDGELFF | TGCGCCAGCAGCCCCCGGGATTTCGACGGGGAGCTGTTTTTT
. | TRBJ2-5 | TRBV29-1 | TRBD2 | CSVAGLAGETQYF | TGCAGCGTCGCGGGACTAGCGGGGGAGACCCAGTACTTC
. | TRBJ1-1 | TRBV10-3 | . | CAIRGGNTEAFF | TGTGCCATCAGGGGGGGGAACACTGAAGCTTTCTTT
. | TRBJ1-5 | TRBV15 | TRBD1 | CATSREQGAGQPQHF | TGTGCCACCAGCAGAGAGCAGGGGGCCGGTCAGCCCCAGCATTTT
. | TRBJ2-5 | TRBV27 | TRBD2 | CASSIAGDGETQYF | TGTGCCAGCAGTATAGCGGGAGATGGGGAGACCCAGTACTTC
. | TRBJ2-3 | TRBV7-2 | TRBD2 | CASSSLAGVSTDTQYF | TGTGCCAGCAGCTCCCTAGCGGGAGTCAGCACAGATACGCAGTATTTT
. | TRBJ2-7 | TRBV10-2 | TRBD1 | CASNIMAGGEQYF | TGCGCCAGCAACATCATGGCAGGGGGCGAGCAGTACTTC
. | TRBJ2-2 | TRBV6-4 | TRBD1 | CASSAGQGNTGELFF | TGTGCCAGCAGCGCGGGACAGGGAAACACCGGGGAGCTGTTTTTT
once | TRBJ1-1 | TRBV2 | . | CASKARTLNTEAFF | TGTGCCAGCAAGGCAAGGACATTGAACACTGAAGCTTTCTTT
few | TRBJ1-5 | TRBV28 | . | CASRETGINQPQHF | TGTGCCAGCAGAGAAACTGGTATCAATCAGCCCCAGCATTTT